This TCR beta chain was found in a study of blood T cell repertoires in COVID-19. Germline-derived CDR1 and CDR2 are SGHTA and FQGTGA. The V and J ends lost 1 base and 7 bases, in that order; junction bases with no gene match: 5. The CDR3 loop spans 15 amino acids. Only in-frame clones appear in the TCRdb table, and some are missing; sequencing was by immunoSEQ multiplex PCR. This table holds approximately 470,000 clones, approximately 83% found once. J is TRBJ2-1 and V is TRBV7-3; 9 nucleotides match TRBD2. The clonotype comes from a human donor in a cohort sampled during active COVID-19. Sequences were obtained from peripheral blood. The CDR3 sequence: CASSLIAGGPNEQFF. CDR3 DNA sequence: TGTGCCAGCAGCTTAATCGCGGGAGGGCCAAATGAGCAGTTCTTC.